The present T cell receptor beta chain was sequenced within a study of technical replicates of blood from several donors. The germline V gene encodes CDR1 SGDLS and CDR2 YYNGEE. This CDR3 contains 13 residues. Trimming pared 0 bases from V and 6 bases from J, leaving 7 bases between. Produced via immunoSEQ multiplex PCR; TCRdb's table is partial and in-frame only. The sample consists of about 82,000 clones, around 96% of them appearing once. The receptor was isolated from a human donor in good health. The sample taken for sequencing was T cells isolated from PBMCs. The chain combines TRBV9 with TRBJ2-1, with a weak D call TRBD2 (5 bases). CDR3 amino acids: CASSVAGINEQFF. The DNA for the CDR3 is TGTGCCAGCAGCGTAGCGGGAATCAATGAGCAGTTCTTC.